The sequence of this TCR beta chain was determined in a study of shared clonotypes between healthy human individuals. CDR1 is SGHRS, CDR2 YFSETQ, per germline. Trimming cost V 0 bases and J 2 bases, with 14 bases left between them. The CDR3 consists of 17 residues. Repertoires were generated with immunoSEQ multiplex PCR, while TCRdb's copy carries only in-frame clones and drops some. The sample holds approximately 1,500,000 clones, 95% to 99% seen once. Source material: naive CD4+ T cells sorted from blood. Subset specified: CD45RA+ positively selected. V gene TRBV5-1 combines with J gene TRBJ2-2; D is undetermined. The TCR was taken from a man between 25 and 39 years old in good health. The CDR3 sequence: CASSLVIGNLNTGELFF. In DNA form, the CDR3 reads TGCGCCAGCAGCTTGGTCATCGGAAACCTAAACACCGGGGAGCTGTTTTTT. The full variable domain, completed using reference TRBV5-1 and TRBJ2-2, is KAGVTQTPRYLIKTRGQQVTLSCSPISGHRSVSWYQQTPGQGLQFLFEYFSETQRNKGNFPGRFSGRQFSNSRSEMNVSTLELGDSALYLCASSLVIGNLNTGELFFGEGSRLTVL.